Presented here are 9 T cell receptor beta chains from one specimen sequenced in a study of blood T cell repertoires in COVID-19. Method: immunoSEQ multiplex PCR; TCRdb's copy keeps in-frame clones and lacks some. The data contain about 86,000 clones, approximately 82% of them seen just once; the ten biggest clones take up more than 1%. The sample consisted of peripheral blood. The receptors originated from a woman of 80 years or more with acute or convalescent COVID-19.

The chain employs TRBV6-5 and TRBJ2-7, with TRBD1 as a possible D gene (5 bases). Germline V gene sequence: CDR1 MNHEY, CDR2 SVGAGI. The ends were cut back, 2 bases at V and 6 bases at J, with 14 bases in the middle. CDR3 size: 14 residues. The CDR3 sequence is CASSYPGRAFEQYF. Here the CDR3 DNA reads TGTGCCAGCAGTTACCCCGGCAGGGCATTCGAGCAGTACTTC.

This clone was seen only once. The chain carries TRBV5-1 and TRBJ2-2; unclear D gene. CDR3 length: 14 amino acids. V was cut by 4 bases and J by 5 bases, with 12 bases left in between. Germline-derived CDR1 and CDR2 are SGHRS and YFSETQ. This CDR3 is CASSIQTETGELFF. The CDR3 coding sequence is TGCGCCAGCAGCATACAAACAGAAACCGGGGAGCTGTTTTTT. Based on the CDR3 plus reference TRBV5-1 and TRBJ2-2, the full variable domain is KAGVTQTPRYLIKTRGQQVTLSCSPISGHRSVSWYQQTPGQGLQFLFEYFSETQRNKGNFPGRFSGRQFSNSRSEMNVSTLELGDSALYLCASSIQTETGELFFGEGSRLTVL.

The chain uses TRBV4-2 and TRBJ2-1, with 9 bases identical to TRBD2. CDR1 LGHNA and CDR2 YNFKEQ come from the germline V gene. Trimming took 7 bases from V and 4 from J; bases not matched to a gene: 11. The CDR3 extends over 16 amino acids. The CDR3 nucleotides read TGTGCCAGCAAGGGACAGCCTAGCGGGAAGTACAATGAGCAGTTCTTC. This translates into CASKGQPSGKYNEQFF.

In DNA form, the CDR3 reads TGCAGCGTCCCTGTTGGGGCCTCAGGGGGCTACACCTTC. Encoded protein: CSVPVGASGGYTF. V is TRBV29-1 and J is TRBJ1-2; D perhaps matches TRBD1 (5 bases). The CDR3 totals 13 residues. V gave up 6 bases and J gave up 8 bases, with 19 bases separating them. Germline V lookup: CDR1 SQVTM, CDR2 ANQGSEA.

The V and J genes are TRBV19 and TRBJ1-1; 7 nucleotides match TRBD1. This CDR3 spans 14 amino acids. V was pared by 7 bases and J by 5 bases, with 10 bases of the junction left unmatched. Germline loops: CDR1 LNHDA, CDR2 SQIVND (reference sequence). The CDR3 DNA reads as TGTGCCAGTAACCCGCACAGGGGATGGACTGAAGCTTTCTTT. Protein product: CASNPHRGWTEAFF.

The chain carries TRBV5-1 and TRBJ1-2; possibly TRBD1 for D (6 bases). Trimming took 4 bases from V and 1 from J, leaving 8 bases between them. The CDR3 has 13 residues. Germline V gives CDR1 SGHRS, CDR2 YFSETQ. The chain's CDR3 is CASSPDSNYGYTF. CDR3 nucleotide sequence: TGCGCCAGCAGCCCGGACAGTAACTATGGCTACACCTTC.

This chain links TRBV19 with TRBJ2-7; D may be TRBD1 (5 bases). V shed 3 bases and J shed 0 bases, with 15 bases lying between them. Germline CDR1 is LNHDA and CDR2 is SQIVND (reference sequence). This CDR3 comprises 16 residues. The DNA for the CDR3 is TGTGCCAGTAGTATGCCTCAGGAAGGGGCCTCCTACGAGCAGTACTTC. It encodes CASSMPQEGASYEQYF. The full variable domain, rest sourced from reference TRBV19 and TRBJ2-7, is DGGITQSPKYLFRKEGQNVTLSCEQNLNHDAMYWYRQDPGQGLRLIYYSQIVNDFQKGDIAEGYSVSREKKESFPLTVTSAQKNPTAFYLCASSMPQEGASYEQYFGPGTRLTVT.

This chain joins TRBV7-2 and TRBJ2-1, with 16 bases that match TRBD2. The CDR3 totals 18 residues. Germline CDR1 reads SGHTA; CDR2 reads FQGNSA. V dropped 4 bases and J dropped 6; count of bases not matched to a gene: 9. The CDR3 here is CASSSPGLAGGRRNEQFF. CDR3 sequence (DNA): TGTGCCAGCAGCTCACCGGGACTAGCGGGAGGGAGGCGCAATGAGCAGTTCTTC.

This chain uses TRBV7-2 with TRBJ2-7, with TRBD2 matching over 7 bases. Germline CDR1 is SGHTA and CDR2 is FQGNSA. Trimming removed 3 bases from V and 5 bases from J; junction bases left unmatched: 1. This CDR3 is 12 amino acids long. The CDR3 loop is CASSLAGDEQYF. In DNA form, the CDR3 reads TGTGCCAGCAGCTTGGCGGGGGACGAGCAGTACTTC. Complete variable domain (other parts from reference TRBV7-2 and TRBJ2-7): GAGVSQSPSNKVTEKGKDVELRCDPISGHTALYWYRQSLGQGLEFLIYFQGNSAPDKSGLPSDRFSAERTGGSVSTLTIQRTQQEDSAVYLCASSLAGDEQYFGPGTRLTVT.